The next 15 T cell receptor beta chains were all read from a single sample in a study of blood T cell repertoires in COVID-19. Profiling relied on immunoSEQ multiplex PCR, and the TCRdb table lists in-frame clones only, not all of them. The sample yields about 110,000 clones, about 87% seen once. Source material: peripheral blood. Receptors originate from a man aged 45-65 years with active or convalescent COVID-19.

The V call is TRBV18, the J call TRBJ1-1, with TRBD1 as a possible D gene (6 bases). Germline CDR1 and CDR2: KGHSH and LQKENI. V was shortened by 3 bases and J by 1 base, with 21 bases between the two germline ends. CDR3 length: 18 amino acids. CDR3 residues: CASSPLAIRNRANTEAFF. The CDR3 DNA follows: TGTGCCAGCTCACCCTTGGCGATAAGGAACAGGGCGAACACTGAAGCTTTCTTT.

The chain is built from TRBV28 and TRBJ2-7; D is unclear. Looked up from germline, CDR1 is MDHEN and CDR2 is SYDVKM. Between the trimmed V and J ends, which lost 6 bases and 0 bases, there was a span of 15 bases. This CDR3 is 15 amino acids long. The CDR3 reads CASSPGFDISYEQYF. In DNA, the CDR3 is TGTGCCAGCAGCCCCGGTTTCGACATCTCCTACGAGCAGTACTTC. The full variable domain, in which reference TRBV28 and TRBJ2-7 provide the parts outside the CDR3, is DVKVTQSSRYLVKRTGEKVFLECVQDMDHENMFWYRQDPGLGLRLIYFSYDVKMKEKGDIPEGYSVSREKKERFSLILESASTNQTSMYLCASSPGFDISYEQYFGPGTRLTVT.

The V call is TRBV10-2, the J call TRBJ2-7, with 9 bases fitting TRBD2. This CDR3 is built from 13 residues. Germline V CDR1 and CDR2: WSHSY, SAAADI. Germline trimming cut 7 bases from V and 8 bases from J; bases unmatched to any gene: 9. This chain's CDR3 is CASTEGASGKQYF. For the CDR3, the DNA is TGCGCCAGCACCGAGGGGGCTAGCGGGAAGCAGTACTTC.

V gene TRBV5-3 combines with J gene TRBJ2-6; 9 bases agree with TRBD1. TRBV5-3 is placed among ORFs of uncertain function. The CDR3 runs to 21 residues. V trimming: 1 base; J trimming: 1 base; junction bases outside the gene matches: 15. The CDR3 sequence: CARSLPLYATGGRSGANVLTF. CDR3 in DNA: TGTGCCAGAAGCTTGCCCCTCTATGCGACAGGGGGAAGGTCTGGGGCCAACGTCCTGACTTTC.

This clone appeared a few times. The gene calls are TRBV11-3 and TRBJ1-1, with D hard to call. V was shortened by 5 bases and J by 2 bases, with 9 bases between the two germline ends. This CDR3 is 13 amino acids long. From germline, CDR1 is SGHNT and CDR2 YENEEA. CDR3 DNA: TGTGCCAGCAGCCTACGCGCTAACACTGAAGCTTTCTTT. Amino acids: CASSLRANTEAFF.

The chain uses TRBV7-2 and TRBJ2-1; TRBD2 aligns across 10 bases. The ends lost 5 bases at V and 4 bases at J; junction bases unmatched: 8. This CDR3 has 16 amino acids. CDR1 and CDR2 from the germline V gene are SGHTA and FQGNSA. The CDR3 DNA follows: TGTGCCAGCAGCGGAGATAGCGGGAGGAGATACAATGAGCAGTTCTTC. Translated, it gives CASSGDSGRRYNEQFF.

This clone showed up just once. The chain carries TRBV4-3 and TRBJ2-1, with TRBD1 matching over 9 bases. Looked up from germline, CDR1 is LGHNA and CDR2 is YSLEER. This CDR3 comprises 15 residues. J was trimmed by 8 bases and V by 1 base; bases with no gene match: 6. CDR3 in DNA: TGCGCCAGCAGCCAAGGGACAGGGGAAGTGGATGAGCAGTTCTTC. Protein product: CASSQGTGEVDEQFF.

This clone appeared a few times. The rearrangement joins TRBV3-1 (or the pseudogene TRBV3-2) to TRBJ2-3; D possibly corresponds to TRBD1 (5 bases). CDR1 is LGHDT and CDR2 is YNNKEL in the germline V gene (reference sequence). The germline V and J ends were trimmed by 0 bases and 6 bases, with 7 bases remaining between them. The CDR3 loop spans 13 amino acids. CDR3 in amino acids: CASSQDYRDTQYF. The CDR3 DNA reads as TGTGCCAGCAGCCAAGACTACAGGGATACGCAGTATTTT.

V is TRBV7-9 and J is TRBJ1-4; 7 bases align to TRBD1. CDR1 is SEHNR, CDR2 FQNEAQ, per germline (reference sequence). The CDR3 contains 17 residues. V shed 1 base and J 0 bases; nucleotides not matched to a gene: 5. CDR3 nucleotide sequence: TGTGCCAGCAGCTTAGGGACAGGATACGCAACTAATGAAAAACTGTTTTTT. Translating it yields CASSLGTGYATNEKLFF.

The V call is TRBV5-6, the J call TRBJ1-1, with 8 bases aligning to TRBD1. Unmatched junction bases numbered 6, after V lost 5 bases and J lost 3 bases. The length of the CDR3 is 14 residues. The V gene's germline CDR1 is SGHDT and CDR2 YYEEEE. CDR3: CASSSGGWYTEAFF. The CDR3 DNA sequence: TGTGCCAGCAGTTCAGGGGGCTGGTACACTGAAGCTTTCTTT.

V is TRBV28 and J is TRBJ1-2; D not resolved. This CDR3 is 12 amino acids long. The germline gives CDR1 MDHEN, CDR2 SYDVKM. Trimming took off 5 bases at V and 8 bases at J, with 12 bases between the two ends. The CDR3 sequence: CASSDQEDGYTF. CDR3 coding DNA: TGTGCCAGCAGTGATCAGGAGGACGGCTACACCTTC.

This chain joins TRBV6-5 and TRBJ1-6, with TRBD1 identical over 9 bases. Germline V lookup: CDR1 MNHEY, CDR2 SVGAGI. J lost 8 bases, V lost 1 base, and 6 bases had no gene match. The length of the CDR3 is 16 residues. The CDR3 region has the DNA TGTGCCAGCAGTTACTACCAACAGGGGGCCTATTCACCCCTCCACTTT. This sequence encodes CASSYYQQGAYSPLHF.

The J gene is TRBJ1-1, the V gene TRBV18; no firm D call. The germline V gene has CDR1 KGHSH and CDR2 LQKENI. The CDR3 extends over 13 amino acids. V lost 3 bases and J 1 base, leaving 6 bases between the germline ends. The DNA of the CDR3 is TGTGCCAGCTCACCCGGGTCGAACACTGAAGCTTTCTTT. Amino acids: CASSPGSNTEAFF.

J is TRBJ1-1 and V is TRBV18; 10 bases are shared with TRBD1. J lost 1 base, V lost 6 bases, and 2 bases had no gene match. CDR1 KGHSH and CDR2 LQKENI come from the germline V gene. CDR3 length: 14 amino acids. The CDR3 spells CASSGTGANTEAFF. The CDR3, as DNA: TGTGCCAGCTCCGGGACAGGGGCGAACACTGAAGCTTTCTTT.

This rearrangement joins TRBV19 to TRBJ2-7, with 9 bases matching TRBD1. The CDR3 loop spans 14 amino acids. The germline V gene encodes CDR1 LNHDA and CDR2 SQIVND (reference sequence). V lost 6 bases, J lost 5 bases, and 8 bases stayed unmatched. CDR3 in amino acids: CASRSDRGVDEQYF. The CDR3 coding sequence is TGTGCCAGTAGATCGGACAGGGGTGTGGACGAGCAGTACTTC.